The 29 T cell receptor beta chains below were found in one sample sequenced in a study of blood T cell repertoires in COVID-19. Here immunoSEQ multiplex PCR was the method, and the copy in TCRdb shows in-frame clones only, minus some. This sample yields about 82,000 clones, of which around four fifths are seen a single time; over 15% belongs to the top ten. Sample: peripheral blood. Every receptor here comes from a man older than 75 with active or convalescent COVID-19.

The rearrangement joins TRBV5-8 to TRBJ2-7; TRBD1 aligns across 9 bases. Germline lookup yields CDR1 SGHTS and CDR2 YDEGEE. Trimming cost V 4 bases and J 4 bases; bases outside gene matches: 3. The CDR3 sequence is 13 residues long. The CDR3 DNA sequence: TGTGCCAGCAGCCTGGACAGGGGTTACGAGCAGTACGTC. This encodes CASSLDRGYEQYV.

The count of this clone is one. The gene calls are TRBV5-5 and TRBJ2-1, with TRBD1 matching 7 bases. Per germline, CDR1 SGHKS and CDR2 YYEKEE (reference sequence). V shed 1 base, J shed 5 bases, and the junction held 3 bases outside the gene matches. This CDR3 is built from 14 residues. In DNA, the CDR3 is TGTGCCAGCAGCTTGCGGGACAGCCACAATGAGCAGTTCTTC. Translated, it gives CASSLRDSHNEQFF.

This clone was counted a single time. The chain links TRBV2 to TRBJ2-3; TRBD2 aligns across 9 bases. Germline CDR1 reads SNHLY; CDR2 reads FYNNEI. This CDR3 region has 15 residues. V was clipped by 7 bases and J by 2 bases; unmatched bases: 7. CDR3 DNA: TGTGCCAGCATTAGCGGGGGCCTATCCACAGATACGCAGTATTTT. Its protein product is CASISGGLSTDTQYF.

The rearrangement uses TRBV10-1 and TRBJ2-5, with 7 bases fitting TRBD1. The CDR3 spans 14 residues. CDR1 and CDR2 from the germline V gene are WNHNN and SYGVQD (reference sequence). V was pared by 5 bases and J by 2 bases, with 5 bases of the junction left unmatched. CDR3 coding DNA: TGCGCCAGCAGTCCCGGCAGGGGGCAAGAGACCCAGTACTTC. It specifies CASSPGRGQETQYF.

This clone was picked up a small number of times. The chain combines TRBV11-3 with TRBJ1-1; D is perhaps TRBD1 (5 bases). The CDR3 is 14 amino acids. Trimming shortened V by 0 bases and J by 8 bases, and 13 bases separated the two germline ends. CDR1 is SGHNT and CDR2 is YENEEA in the germline V gene. CDR3 sequence: CASSLDGPGREAFF. The CDR3 bases are TGTGCCAGCAGCTTAGATGGACCAGGGAGGGAAGCTTTCTTT.

The rearrangement uses TRBV7-9 and TRBJ2-1; TRBD1 aligns across 7 bases. Germline CDR1 SEHNR, CDR2 FQNEAQ (reference sequence). The CDR3 runs to 14 residues. The junction had 8 bases not matched to a gene; V was cut back by 5 bases and J by 7 bases. CDR3 amino acids: CASSETGLVNEQFF. In DNA form, the CDR3 reads TGTGCCAGCAGCGAGACAGGGCTCGTGAATGAGCAGTTCTTC.

This chain joins TRBV24-1 and TRBJ2-4; 7 bases agree with TRBD2. Per the germline V gene, CDR1 is KGHDR and CDR2 is SFDVKD. The CDR3 is 14 amino acids. J lost 5 bases, V lost 5 bases, and 5 bases had no gene match. The CDR3 loop is CATSGGGTQNIQYF. The CDR3 DNA reads TGTGCCACCAGTGGGGGGGGGACCCAAAACATTCAGTACTTC.

The chain joins TRBV6-1 to TRBJ2-1, with TRBD2 matching over 13 bases. Germline lookup yields CDR1 MNHNS and CDR2 SASEGT. V was pared by 4 bases and J by 1 base, with 7 bases of the junction left unmatched. CDR3 length: 18 amino acids. This CDR3 reads CASSVTSGRAASYNEQFF. The DNA of the CDR3 is TGTGCCAGCAGTGTCACTAGCGGGAGGGCCGCGTCCTACAATGAGCAGTTCTTC.

V is TRBV15 and J is TRBJ2-7; a weak D match, TRBD1 (6 bases). V was pared by 0 bases and J by 5 bases, with 14 bases between. The CDR3 has 15 residues. CDR1 and CDR2 (germline): LNHNV, YYDKDF (reference sequence). In nucleotides, the CDR3 is TGTGCCACCAGCAGAGACCAAAACAGGGTGGACGAGCAGTACGTC. Its protein is CATSRDQNRVDEQYV.

The V and J genes are TRBV24-1 and TRBJ2-1; 13 nucleotides line up with TRBD2. The germline V gene has CDR1 KGHDR and CDR2 SFDVKD. V trimming: 3 bases; J trimming: 9 bases; junction bases outside the gene matches: 7. The CDR3 length is 16 residues. The CDR3 protein is CATSDDTSGRVGEQFF. The DNA of the CDR3 is TGTGCCACCAGTGATGATACTAGCGGGAGGGTCGGTGAGCAGTTCTTC.

This chain connects TRBV3-1 (or the pseudogene TRBV3-2) to TRBJ2-1, with D unresolved. V was shortened by 3 bases and J by 10 bases, with 19 bases between the two germline ends. The CDR3 spans 15 residues. Germline V lookup: CDR1 LGHDT, CDR2 YNNKEL (reference sequence). For the CDR3, the DNA is TGTGCCAGCAGCCAGAAGGCTAGTTCGGAAAGGGAGCAGTTCTTC. Translation gives CASSQKASSEREQFF.

This rearrangement joins TRBV20-1 to TRBJ2-1, with TRBD1 matching over 11 bases. The trim removed 3 bases at V and 7 bases at J, leaving 8 bases unmatched. The CDR3 runs 15 residues. Germline CDR1 DFQATT, CDR2 SNEGSKA (reference sequence). The CDR3 sequence: CSASFQGTGGNEQFF. CDR3 bases: TGCAGTGCTAGTTTCCAAGGGACAGGGGGGAATGAGCAGTTCTTC.

The chain couples TRBV19 to TRBJ1-4; 7 nucleotides line up with TRBD1. Germline V lookup: CDR1 LNHDA, CDR2 SQIVND (reference sequence). The V and J ends lost 3 bases and 3 bases, in that order; junction bases with no gene match: 10. The CDR3 contains 17 residues. The CDR3 nucleotides read TGTGCCAGTAGTATCGCTGGCAGGGGGAGGTCTAATGAAAAACTGTTTTTT. Translated, it gives CASSIAGRGRSNEKLFF.

The chain employs TRBV7-2 and TRBJ2-7, with D maybe TRBD2 (6 bases). Germline V gene data show CDR1 as SGHTA and CDR2 as FQGNSA. V was clipped by 1 base and J by 0 bases, with 10 bases between them. This CDR3 is 15 amino acids long. CDR3 nucleotides: TGTGCCAGCAGCTTAGTATCCGGGAGCTCCTACGAGCAGTACGTC. It specifies CASSLVSGSSYEQYV.

The V and J genes are TRBV28 and TRBJ2-5, with 9 bases that match TRBD2. The trim removed 2 bases at V and 3 bases at J, leaving 7 bases unmatched. Germline V gene lookup returns CDR1 MDHEN and CDR2 SYDVKM. There are 16 residues in the CDR3. The CDR3 sequence is CASSLRRGGREETQYF. The CDR3 DNA sequence: TGTGCCAGCAGTTTAAGGCGGGGGGGCCGAGAAGAGACCCAGTACTTC.

This chain uses TRBV5-1 with TRBJ2-1, with 13 bases matching TRBD2. J gave up 2 bases and V 4 bases, and 3 bases lay outside the gene matches. Germline CDR1 and CDR2: SGHRS and YFSETQ. This CDR3 spans 16 amino acids. CDR3: CASSRTSGSPYNEQFF. CDR3 bases: TGCGCCAGCAGCCGGACTAGCGGGAGCCCCTACAATGAGCAGTTCTTC.

The chain is built from TRBV5-1 and TRBJ2-7; TRBD1 aligns across 12 bases. The CDR3 loop spans 14 amino acids. Unmatched junction bases numbered 8, after V lost 6 bases and J lost 7 bases. CDR1 and CDR2 (germline): SGHRS, YFSETQ. Here the CDR3 DNA reads TGCGCCAGCAAGCCGGGACAGGGGGCCGGGGAGCAGTACGTC. Amino acid sequence: CASKPGQGAGEQYV.

The rearrangement joins TRBV19 to TRBJ2-1, with 7 bases identical to TRBD2. Germline CDR1 reads LNHDA; CDR2 reads SQIVND (reference sequence). J was trimmed by 6 bases and V by 4 bases; bases with no gene match: 6. This CDR3 spans 14 amino acids. The chain's CDR3 is CASSTDGGINEQFF. CDR3 bases: TGTGCCAGTAGTACCGACGGGGGGATCAATGAGCAGTTCTTC.

The chain recombines TRBV5-1 with TRBJ2-1; tentatively, D is TRBD2 (5 bases). V lost 4 bases, J lost 14 bases, and 19 bases lay in between. Germline V gives CDR1 SGHRS, CDR2 YFSETQ. This CDR3 region has 13 residues. The DNA of the CDR3 is TGCGCCAGCAGCGGACTCCCAGAAGCAGAGGAGTTCTTC. Its protein is CASSGLPEAEEFF.

This rearrangement joins TRBV27 to TRBJ2-3, with D perhaps matching TRBD2 (5 bases). The CDR3 totals 16 residues. Per germline, CDR1 MNHEY and CDR2 SMNVEV (reference sequence). The V end was cut by 4 bases, the J end by 0 bases, with 14 bases between. The CDR3 is CASSSGLRASTDTQYF. Here the CDR3 DNA reads TGTGCCAGCAGTTCCGGACTGCGTGCTAGCACAGATACGCAGTATTTT.

The J gene is TRBJ2-5, the V gene TRBV7-2; 7 bases agree with TRBD1. CDR3 length: 14 residues. Germline lookup yields CDR1 SGHTA and CDR2 FQGNSA. Trimming removed 3 bases from V and 7 bases from J; junction bases left unmatched: 8. CDR3 in DNA: TGTGCCAGCAGCTTGACAGGGTTTATGGGGACCCAGTACTTC. Translating gives CASSLTGFMGTQYF.

With respect to this clone: The sample contains more than one DNA sequence encoding this CDR3. V usage is TRBV29-1 and J usage is TRBJ1-1, with 8 bases fitting TRBD1. With 6 bases clipped from V and 1 base from J, the junction kept 4 bases outside the gene matches. Germline CDR1 reads SQVTM; CDR2 reads ANQGSEA. The CDR3 is made up of 13 amino acids. CDR3 in DNA: TGCAGCGTAAAACAGGGGGGGAACACTGAAGCTTTCTTT. This translates into CSVKQGGNTEAFF.

V and J are TRBV6-1 and TRBJ1-5; no reliable D call. This CDR3 is 18 amino acids long. Looked up from germline, CDR1 is MNHNS and CDR2 is SASEGT. Trimming took 0 bases from V and 3 from J, leaving 18 bases between them. The CDR3 spells CASSEAFGFARHNQPQHF. CDR3 nucleotide sequence: TGTGCCAGCAGTGAAGCCTTCGGGTTCGCACGGCACAATCAGCCCCAGCATTTT.

V usage is TRBV19 and J usage is TRBJ1-5; no definite D call. The ends were cut back, 9 bases at V and 0 bases at J, with 21 bases in the middle. This CDR3 has 17 residues. Germline assignment: CDR1 LNHDA and CDR2 SQIVND (reference sequence). This CDR3 is CASRSLGAAYSNQPQHF. In nucleotides, the CDR3 is TGTGCCAGCAGAAGCTTAGGAGCGGCGTATAGCAATCAGCCCCAGCATTTT.

The rearrangement uses TRBV6-6 and TRBJ2-1; maybe TRBD2 (6 bases). The CDR3 extends over 15 amino acids. V shed 5 bases and J shed 7 bases, with 18 bases lying between them. Germline V gene data show CDR1 as MNHNY and CDR2 as SVGAGI (reference sequence). The CDR3 here is CASSRRGRDLNEQFF. CDR3 DNA sequence: TGTGCCAGCAGTCGGCGGGGCAGGGATCTAAATGAGCAGTTCTTC.

A single count supports this clone. This sequence joins TRBV7-7 and TRBJ2-1, with 9 nucleotides matching TRBD2. J was trimmed by 3 bases and V by 3 bases; bases with no gene match: 6. This CDR3 region has 16 residues. In germline, CDR1 is SSHAT, CDR2 FNYEAQ (reference sequence). In DNA, the CDR3 is TGTGCCAGCAGCTTTACTACTAGCGGGCGCTACAATGAGCAGTTCTTC. Encoded protein: CASSFTTSGRYNEQFF.

The V call is TRBV7-8, the J call TRBJ1-3; D is perhaps TRBD1 (6 bases). V was trimmed by 2 bases and J by 1 base, leaving 15 bases between them. The CDR3 covers 17 residues. Germline V gene lookup returns CDR1 SGHVS and CDR2 FQNEAQ. The CDR3, as DNA: TGTGCCAGCAGCTTACGGGACAAGTCGGCATCTGGAAACACCATATATTTT. Protein product: CASSLRDKSASGNTIYF.

The rearrangement joins TRBV28 to TRBJ1-2; D is uncertain. Germline V gene lookup returns CDR1 MDHEN and CDR2 SYDVKM. This CDR3 region has 12 residues. V lost 2 bases and J lost 7, with 8 bases in between. The CDR3 DNA reads TGTGCCAGCAGTTTACTCTCAGTTGGCTACACCTTC. This translates into CASSLLSVGYTF.

The gene calls are TRBV19 and TRBJ1-4; a weak D match, TRBD1 (6 bases). The CDR3 contains 15 residues. With 3 bases removed from V and 7 bases from J, the gap between germline ends came to 15 bases. Germline-derived CDR1 and CDR2 are LNHDA and SQIVND (reference sequence). CDR3 sequence reads: CASSMSGRGSEKLFF. CDR3 bases: TGTGCCAGTAGTATGTCTGGCAGGGGAAGTGAAAAACTGTTTTTT.